The next 21 T cell receptor beta chains were all read from a single sample in a study of blood T cell repertoires in COVID-19 (TCRdb year 2020). Libraries were prepared through the immunoSEQ multiplex PCR assay. TCRdb holds this immuneACCESS table with in-frame rearrangements only. Some clones are missing; in checked studies, unresolved V genes explain under half, and the rest has no known cause. For this sample there are 150,000 to 200,000 clones; more than 75% appear just once. The top ten constitute 12% of the sample. Material: peripheral blood. All receptors come from a woman in her 70s with COVID-19, enrolled during active disease.

The rearrangement joins TRBV6-5 to TRBJ2-1; TRBD2 agrees at 9 bases. The CDR3 totals 15 residues. V trimming: 7 bases; J trimming: 8 bases; junction bases outside the gene matches: 12. Germline V gene data show CDR1 as MNHEY and CDR2 as SVGAGI. The CDR3 DNA follows: TGTGCCAGCACTGGGGGGGTAGCGGGAGACCATGAGCAGTTCTTC. Translating it yields CASTGGVAGDHEQFF.

This chain uses TRBV5-4 with TRBJ2-5; 8 positions match TRBD2. Germline loops: CDR1 SGHNT, CDR2 YYREEE (reference sequence). The CDR3 spans 13 residues. Losses at the gene ends were 9 bases for V and 3 bases for J; bases not matched to a gene: 7. The CDR3 protein is CATTRGGEETQYF. The CDR3 DNA sequence: TGTGCCACCACCCGGGGGGGGGAAGAGACCCAGTACTTC.

This rearrangement joins TRBV5-1 to TRBJ2-5; weak D call: TRBD2 (5 bases). Germline CDR1 SGHRS, CDR2 YFSETQ. The CDR3 runs to 14 residues. With 4 bases removed from V and 2 bases from J, the gap between germline ends came to 12 bases. The CDR3 sequence: CASSPPGGQETQYF. The CDR3, as DNA: TGCGCCAGCAGCCCTCCTGGCGGGCAAGAGACCCAGTACTTC.

The gene calls are TRBV25-1 and TRBJ2-3; 10 bases agree with TRBD2. Germline V gene data show CDR1 as MGHDK and CDR2 as SYGVNS. The J segment lost 1 base and the V segment lost 6 bases, leaving 1 base of the junction unmatched. This CDR3 has 14 residues. CDR3 in amino acids: CASSLAGGTDTQYF. CDR3 nucleotides: TGTGCCAGCAGCCTAGCGGGAGGCACAGATACGCAGTATTTT.

The chain has TRBV5-1 and TRBJ2-7, with 12 bases fitting TRBD2. CDR3 size: 14 residues. V gave up 2 bases and J gave up 6 bases; unmatched junction bases: 3. Germline V gene lookup returns CDR1 SGHRS and CDR2 YFSETQ. The CDR3 DNA follows: TGCGCCAGCAGCTTCGGGACTAGCGGGCTCGAGCAGTACTTC. Translating it yields CASSFGTSGLEQYF.

The chain recombines TRBV7-9 with TRBJ2-7; D perhaps matches TRBD1 (6 bases). The CDR3 extends over 14 amino acids. From germline, CDR1 is SEHNR and CDR2 FQNEAQ (reference sequence). V lost 1 base, J lost 3 bases, and 10 bases lay in between. CDR3 region: CASSLETGYYEQYF. CDR3 sequence (DNA): TGTGCCAGCAGCTTAGAGACAGGTTACTACGAGCAGTACTTC.

J is TRBJ1-6 and V is TRBV5-5; TRBD1 matches at 8 bases. With 0 bases clipped from V and 0 bases from J, the junction kept 5 bases outside the gene matches. CDR1 is SGHKS, CDR2 YYEKEE, per germline (reference sequence). This CDR3 comprises 18 residues. The CDR3 here is CASSLEDRASSYNSPLHF. In nucleotides, the CDR3 is TGTGCCAGCAGCTTGGAGGACAGGGCCAGCTCCTATAATTCACCCCTCCACTTT.

V gene TRBV28 combines with J gene TRBJ1-1; 7 bases are shared with TRBD1. With 5 bases clipped from V and 1 base from J, the junction kept 4 bases outside the gene matches. The germline gives CDR1 MDHEN, CDR2 SYDVKM. This CDR3 has 14 residues. The DNA of the CDR3 is TGTGCCAGCAGTACACGACAGGGGAACACTGAAGCTTTCTTT. This sequence encodes CASSTRQGNTEAFF.

The gene calls are TRBV19 and TRBJ2-2, with 13 bases lining up with TRBD2. Unmatched junction bases numbered 12, after V lost 5 bases and J lost 3 bases. The CDR3 is 19 amino acids. From germline, CDR1 is LNHDA and CDR2 SQIVND (reference sequence). CDR3 nucleotide sequence: TGTGCCAGTAGTGCCCGAGGACTAGCGGGAGCTTTGGACACCGGGGAGCTGTTTTTT. It yields the protein CASSARGLAGALDTGELFF.

V is TRBV10-3 and J is TRBJ2-1; weak D call: TRBD2 (6 bases). V was shortened by 5 bases and J by 6 bases, with 23 bases between the two germline ends. There are 17 residues in the CDR3. The germline V gene has CDR1 ENHRY and CDR2 SYGVKD. CDR3 sequence (DNA): TGTGCCATCAGTATTAATCGGGGGATCGTTAATGTCAATGAGCAGTTCTTC. Translating gives CAISINRGIVNVNEQFF.

The chain carries TRBV19 and TRBJ1-1; no reliable D call. The V and J ends lost 5 bases and 3 bases respectively, with 7 bases between them. CDR3 size: 12 residues. Germline lookup yields CDR1 LNHDA and CDR2 SQIVND (reference sequence). The CDR3 is CASSYRDTEAFF. The DNA of the CDR3 is TGTGCCAGTAGTTATCGAGACACTGAAGCTTTCTTT.

The chain employs TRBV3-1 (or the pseudogene TRBV3-2) and TRBJ1-4; tentatively, D is TRBD1 (6 bases). With 3 bases removed from V and 4 bases from J, the gap between germline ends came to 9 bases. CDR1 is LGHDT, CDR2 YNNKEL, per germline (reference sequence). The CDR3 is 14 residues long. The CDR3 DNA reads as TGTGCCAGCAGCCAGGGGGCCCTTAATGAAAAACTGTTTTTT. Its translation: CASSQGALNEKLFF.

This clone was recorded once. The chain employs TRBV7-8 and TRBJ2-1, with TRBD1 identical over 8 bases. This CDR3 is built from 16 residues. CDR1 and CDR2 from the germline V gene are SGHVS and FQNEAQ. Trimming cost V 5 bases and J 2 bases; bases outside gene matches: 8. The CDR3 is CASSPTGEITYNEQFF. The CDR3 DNA follows: TGTGCCAGCAGCCCGACAGGGGAGATTACCTACAATGAGCAGTTCTTC.

This chain uses TRBV7-2 with TRBJ2-7; 9 bases match TRBD1. With V trimmed by 2 bases and J by 5 bases, 4 bases remained unmatched. The CDR3 runs to 14 residues. Germline V CDR1 and CDR2: SGHTA, FQGNSA. CDR3 protein: CASSLLGTGNEQYF. The CDR3 nucleotides are TGTGCCAGCAGCTTACTCGGGACAGGGAACGAGCAGTACTTC.

The CDR3 region has the DNA TGTGCCAGCAGTGACCAAGGGGGCGATAGGCAGTTCTTC. As protein: CASSDQGGDRQFF. The chain recombines TRBV6-4 with TRBJ2-1; 7 positions agree with TRBD1. Germline V gene lookup returns CDR1 MRHNA and CDR2 SNTAGT. The length of the CDR3 is 13 residues. The junction had 7 bases not matched to a gene; V was cut back by 2 bases and J by 12 bases.

This chain joins TRBV5-1 and TRBJ1-1, with TRBD1 matching 7 bases. The germline V gene has CDR1 SGHRS and CDR2 YFSETQ. The junction had 9 bases not matched to a gene; V was cut back by 0 bases and J by 10 bases. The CDR3 length is 14 residues. The CDR3 DNA is TGCGCCAGCAGCTTGGCCCAGGGACAGCCGGGAGCTTTCTTT. This encodes CASSLAQGQPGAFF.

The rearrangement joins TRBV2 to TRBJ2-7; TRBD2 matches at 7 bases. The CDR3 is 14 amino acids. The V gene's germline CDR1 is SNHLY and CDR2 FYNNEI. V lost 5 bases and J lost 0; bases outside the gene matches: 4. The CDR3 loop is CASSRPGGSYEQYF. CDR3 bases: TGTGCCAGCAGTCGCCCGGGAGGCTCCTACGAGCAGTACTTC.

The rearrangement joins TRBV29-1 to TRBJ1-1; 8 positions agree with TRBD1. There are 14 residues in the CDR3. Per the germline V gene, CDR1 is SQVTM and CDR2 is ANQGSEA. After removal of 7 bases from V and 3 bases from J, the junction contained 10 bases not matched to a gene. The CDR3 here is CSDPETGEDTEAFF. CDR3 sequence (DNA): TGCAGCGACCCCGAGACAGGGGAGGACACTGAAGCTTTCTTT.

The V gene is TRBV19, the J gene TRBJ2-3; D is possibly TRBD2 (6 bases). CDR1 LNHDA and CDR2 SQIVND come from the germline V gene (reference sequence). V gave up 10 bases and J gave up 8 bases, with 25 bases separating them. This CDR3 comprises 15 residues. The CDR3 DNA is TGTGCCACCCGAGGGGAGGCCTCCCACTCTGGTACGCAGTATTTT. Its translation is CATRGEASHSGTQYF.

The chain joins TRBV11-2 to TRBJ1-3, with 7 bases identical to TRBD1. Germline trimming cut 6 bases from V and 2 bases from J; bases unmatched to any gene: 7. The CDR3 sequence is 15 residues long. Germline V gene sequence: CDR1 SGHAT, CDR2 FQNNGV. CDR3 sequence reads: CASRGLDRAGNTIYF. As DNA, the CDR3 is TGTGCCAGCAGGGGTCTCGACAGGGCTGGAAACACCATATATTTT.

The rearrangement links TRBV27 to TRBJ2-2, with 7 bases that match TRBD1. The CDR3 consists of 15 residues. The germline gives CDR1 MNHEY, CDR2 SMNVEV (reference sequence). Trimming took 0 bases from V and 5 from J; bases not matched to a gene: 3. The CDR3 DNA sequence: TGTGCCAGCAGTTTATCCAGGGGGAAAACCGGGGAGCTGTTTTTT. This translates into CASSLSRGKTGELFF.